A selection of T cell receptor beta chains follows, all from one sample in a study of cytomegalovirus exposure and HLA in healthy donors. Clones were read by immunoSEQ multiplex PCR, and TCRdb kept only the in-frame ones, dropping some. The table records approximately 150,000 clones, approximately 88% of them present only once. Material: PBMCs. These receptors were collected from a man younger than 45 in good health and CMV-seropositive. Both conserved end residues are part of each CDR3. The order of the fields is V gene, J gene, CDR3 protein.

V gene: TRBV7-2; J gene: TRBJ1-1; CDR3 protein: CASSITGQHTEAFF
V gene: TRBV2; J gene: TRBJ2-3; CDR3 protein: CATTLERELDTQYF
V gene: TRBV6-5; J gene: TRBJ2-2; CDR3 protein: CASNPRTGNTGELFF
V gene: TRBV28; J gene: TRBJ1-6; CDR3 protein: CASSPPGGRISPLHF
V gene: TRBV7-2; J gene: TRBJ1-1; CDR3 protein: CASSRSVNTEAFF
V gene: TRBV7-8; J gene: TRBJ1-4; CDR3 protein: CASSLGGKGGDEKLFF
V gene: TRBV19; J gene: TRBJ2-7; CDR3 protein: CASSATGTAVSYEQYF
V gene: TRBV6-5; J gene: TRBJ2-5; CDR3 protein: CASSYLSGRSGETQYF
V gene: TRBV11-2; J gene: TRBJ1-4; CDR3 protein: CASSPWLGPQGEKLFF
V gene: TRBV28; J gene: TRBJ1-1; CDR3 protein: CASTRGEMNTEAFF
V gene: TRBV29-1; J gene: TRBJ2-7; CDR3 protein: CSVVFLAGYEQYF
V gene: TRBV6-5; J gene: TRBJ1-5; CDR3 protein: CASSSQGFNQPQHF
V gene: TRBV5-1; J gene: TRBJ2-5; CDR3 protein: CASSTMTGGETQYF
V gene: TRBV28; J gene: TRBJ1-1; CDR3 protein: CASSLLSGFGINTEAFF
V gene: TRBV5-4; J gene: TRBJ2-7; CDR3 protein: CASSLLGGTSYEQYF